The entry below gives a single T cell receptor beta chain sequence along with its context. The data were taken from a study of blood T cell repertoires in COVID-19. About the study: Samples of COVID-19 (acute and convalescent) were obtained from the United States, Italy and Spain.

V shed 0 bases and J 3 bases; nucleotides not matched to a gene: 1. The CDR3 runs to 16 residues. Germline values: CDR1 MNHEY, CDR2 SVGAGI. Patients of the Seattle cohort, enrolled during active infection, were followed longitudinally. In the original processing: Estimated nucleated cell counts came from reference gene primer amplification. Some clones are missing from TCRdb's copy, which holds only in-frame ones; the method was immunoSEQ multiplex PCR. V, J and clone size were drawn from that table, and D and trimming were deduced from the DNA. The sample consists of more than 150,000 clones, 85% to 90% of them appearing once.

This clonotype originated in a man in his 60s with COVID-19, enrolled during active disease. The chain couples TRBV6-5 to TRBJ2-7, with 14 bases lining up with TRBD2. Material: peripheral blood. The CDR3 protein is CASSYSGTSGGYEQYF. The CDR3 DNA sequence: TGTGCCAGCAGTTACTCAGGGACTAGCGGGGGCTACGAGCAGTACTTC.